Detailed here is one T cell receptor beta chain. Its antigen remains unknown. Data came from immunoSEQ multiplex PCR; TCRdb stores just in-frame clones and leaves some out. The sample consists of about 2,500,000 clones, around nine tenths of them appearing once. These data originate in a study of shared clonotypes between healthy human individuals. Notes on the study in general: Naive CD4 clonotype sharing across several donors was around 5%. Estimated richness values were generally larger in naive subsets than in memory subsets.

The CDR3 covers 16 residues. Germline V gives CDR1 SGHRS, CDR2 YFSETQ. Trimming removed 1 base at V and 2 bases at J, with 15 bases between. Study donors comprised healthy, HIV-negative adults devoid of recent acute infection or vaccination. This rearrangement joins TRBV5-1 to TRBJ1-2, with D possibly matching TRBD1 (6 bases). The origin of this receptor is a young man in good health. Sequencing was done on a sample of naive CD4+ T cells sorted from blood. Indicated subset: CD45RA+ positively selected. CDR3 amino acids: CASSLTPQGQNYGYTF. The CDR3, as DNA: TGCGCCAGCAGCTTGACCCCCCAGGGGCAGAACTATGGCTACACCTTC.